This entry lists 12 T cell receptor beta chains sequenced from one sample in a study of regulatory T cells in long-lasting Graves disease. Time point indicated: newly diagnosed GD, antithyroid drugs for less than 3 months. From PBMCs, RNA was extracted and then used to make the TCR library. The TCR beta library used iRepertoire HTBI primers with Arm-PCR amplification of CDR3. TCRdb recomputed calls from the multiplex PCR reads with MiXCR, one row per CDR3 protein. The sample records more than 400,000 distinct CDR3 sequences, about 17% being singletons. The sample was also reused in another study, on T cells in Graves' hyperthyroidism and ophthalmopathy.

The input for sequencing was peripheral blood mononuclear cells (PBMCs), taken at new diagnosis, from a patient treated with antithyroid drugs. Every receptor here comes from a middle-aged man with Graves disease.

The CDR3 reads CASSYGSAGELFF. The CDR3 DNA is TGTGCCAGCAGTTACGGGAGCGCCGGGGAGCTGTTTTTT. V usage is TRBV6-2 or TRBV6-3 and J usage is TRBJ2-2; tentative D call: TRBD2 (5 bases). The CDR3 has 13 amino acids. Germline lookup yields CDR1 MNHEY and CDR2 SVGEGT. Trimming pared 2 bases from V and 6 bases from J, leaving 7 bases between.

The rearrangement links TRBV6-1 to TRBJ2-3; D call uncertain. V gave up 5 bases and J gave up 0 bases, with 9 bases separating them. The V gene's germline CDR1 is MNHNS and CDR2 SASEGT. This CDR3 is built from 14 residues. This CDR3 reads CASSLTDSTDTQYF. CDR3 nucleotide sequence: TGTGCCAGCAGTCTAACGGACAGCACAGATACGCAGTATTTT.

In its sample, this clonotype was seen many times. The genes are TRBV2 and TRBJ1-5; TRBD1 matches at 8 bases. This CDR3 has 14 amino acids. V gave up 5 bases and J gave up 5 bases; unmatched junction bases: 5. Germline CDR1 and CDR2: SNHLY and FYNNEI. The CDR3 region has the DNA TGTGCCAGCAGTAAACAGGGGGGCGATCAGCCCCAGCATTTT. The encoded protein is CASSKQGGDQPQHF.

This clonotype was observed at least ten times. The chain couples TRBV30 to TRBJ2-5; 7 bases agree with TRBD1. Unmatched junction bases numbered 6, after V lost 3 bases and J lost 5 bases. Germline CDR1 is GTSNPN and CDR2 is SVGIG (reference sequence). The CDR3 length is 13 residues. CDR3: CAWRKQGSETQYF. The DNA of the CDR3 is TGTGCCTGGAGGAAACAGGGGAGCGAGACCCAGTACTTC.

This rearrangement joins TRBV6-2 or TRBV6-3 to TRBJ2-4, with unresolved D. Germline-derived CDR1 and CDR2 are MNHEY and SVGEGT. The V gene lost 4 bases and the J gene lost 0 bases, with 13 bases spanning the gap. The CDR3 is 16 amino acids. CDR3 coding DNA: TGTGCCAGCAGTTTGTTTGCCCCAGTAGCCAAAAACATTCAGTACTTC. Its protein is CASSLFAPVAKNIQYF.

This clonotype was seen repeatedly, ten times or more. The genes are TRBV5-1 and TRBJ1-5; D is uncertain. The V gene's germline CDR1 is SGHRS and CDR2 YFSETQ. V lost 0 bases and J 9 bases, leaving 13 bases between the germline ends. The CDR3 loop spans 14 amino acids. The CDR3 region has the DNA TGCGCCAGCAGCTTGGGGACGGTGGCTGGGCCCCAGCATTTT. The encoded protein is CASSLGTVAGPQHF.

The genes are TRBV20-1 and TRBJ2-2, with 14 bases that match TRBD2. Germline V gene lookup returns CDR1 DFQATT and CDR2 SNEGSKA (reference sequence). The trim removed 3 bases at V and 4 bases at J, leaving 4 bases unmatched. The CDR3 loop spans 16 amino acids. The CDR3 bases are TGCAGTGCTAGGGGGACTAGCGGGAGTCCCACCGGGGAGCTGTTTTTT. This gives the protein CSARGTSGSPTGELFF.

The chain recombines TRBV5-1 with TRBJ2-5; 12 bases are a match to TRBD2. After removal of 7 bases from V and 5 bases from J, the junction contained 9 bases not matched to a gene. The CDR3 contains 15 residues. CDR1 and CDR2 (germline): SGHRS, YFSETQ. The CDR3 is CASVQLAGGAETQYF. The CDR3 coding sequence is TGCGCCAGCGTACAACTAGCGGGAGGAGCGGAGACCCAGTACTTC.

The chain couples TRBV24-1 to TRBJ2-3, with 9 bases fitting TRBD1. The CDR3 has 14 residues. V was clipped by 10 bases and J by 3 bases; unmatched bases: 7. CDR1 and CDR2 (germline): KGHDR, SFDVKD. CDR3 protein: CATRRTGETDTQYF. The CDR3 region has the DNA TGTGCCACGAGAAGGACAGGGGAAACAGATACGCAGTATTTT.

The chain carries TRBV12-3 or TRBV12-4 and TRBJ2-3; D gene uncertain. V lost 3 bases to trimming and J lost 0 bases, with 10 bases between them. This CDR3 has 15 residues. The CDR3 is CASSFSLLSTDTQYF. The CDR3 nucleotides are TGTGCCAGCAGTTTTTCACTCCTGAGCACAGATACGCAGTATTTT.

This clonotype was recorded at least ten times. DNA of the CDR3: TGTGCCAGCAGCCTCAGCAGCTATGGCTACACCTTC. Protein sequence: CASSLSSYGYTF. The V call is TRBV28, the J call TRBJ1-2; D not resolved. Germline lookup yields CDR1 MDHEN and CDR2 SYDVKM. V was shortened by 6 bases and J by 4 bases, with 9 bases between the two germline ends. The CDR3 is made up of 12 amino acids.

This clonotype was observed at least ten times. V gene TRBV3-1 combines with J gene TRBJ2-1, with TRBD2 matching over 12 bases. The CDR3 contains 16 residues. V was clipped by 3 bases and J by 3 bases; unmatched bases: 3. Germline V gives CDR1 LGHDT, CDR2 YNNKEL (reference sequence). CDR3 sequence: CASSHPGLAGYNEQFF. The CDR3 bases are TGTGCCAGCAGCCACCCGGGACTAGCGGGCTACAATGAGCAGTTCTTC.